This record looks at one TCR beta chain sequence and its context. This study enrolled people aged 18 to 89 from around 26 US geographic areas. Participants had their cohort set by participant-reported clinical history. These data are taken from a study of blood T cell repertoires in COVID-19. Overall study context: PBMCs, B-cell-depleted T cells, or T cells provided the cDNA or gDNA that made up the material.

Trimming shortened V by 3 bases and J by 1 base, and 9 bases separated the two germline ends. The CDR3 consists of 14 residues. Per germline, CDR1 LGHDT and CDR2 YNNKEL (reference sequence). Original processing methods: Amplification from reference gene primers served as the basis for estimated nucleated cell counts. Using immunoSEQ multiplex PCR, the repertoire was profiled, and TCRdb retains in-frame clones only, with some absent. That table furnishes V, J and clone size, whereas the DNA furnished D and trimming. The table lists more than 250,000 clones, more than 70% of them singletons. The sample consisted of PBMCs or T cells enriched from blood (not recorded which). The V gene is TRBV3-1 (or the pseudogene TRBV3-2), the J gene TRBJ1-1; D might be TRBD1 (6 bases). This sequence originates from a woman between 40 and 55 years old with acute COVID-19. CDR3 in DNA: TGTGCCAGCAGCCAGGGGGCCGCGAACACTGAAGCTTTCTTT. It translates to CASSQGAANTEAFF.